A single T cell receptor beta chain is shown here with its context. These data are taken from a study of blood T cell repertoires in COVID-19. Study summary: Acute and convalescent COVID-19 specimens originated in the United States, Italy and Spain. T cells, B-cell-depleted T cells, or PBMCs provided the cDNA or gDNA that served as material.

The germline V gene encodes CDR1 SGHTA and CDR2 FQGNSA. CDR3 length equals 13 residues. The junction had 4 bases not matched to a gene; V was cut back by 4 bases and J by 5 bases. Study processing details: Estimated nucleated cell counts came from reference gene primer amplification. Clones were read by immunoSEQ multiplex PCR, and TCRdb kept only the in-frame ones, dropping some. V, J and clone size reflect that table, while D and trimming were determined from the DNA. The sample consists of around 700,000 clones, approximately 90% of them appearing once. The sequence derives from a woman aged 18-29 years with acute or convalescent COVID-19. The specimen was peripheral blood. This chain joins TRBV7-2 and TRBJ1-1; 7 bases align to TRBD1. In nucleotides, the CDR3 is TGTGCCAGCAGCTCCTCGACAGGGACTGAAGCTTTCTTT. This translates into CASSSSTGTEAFF.